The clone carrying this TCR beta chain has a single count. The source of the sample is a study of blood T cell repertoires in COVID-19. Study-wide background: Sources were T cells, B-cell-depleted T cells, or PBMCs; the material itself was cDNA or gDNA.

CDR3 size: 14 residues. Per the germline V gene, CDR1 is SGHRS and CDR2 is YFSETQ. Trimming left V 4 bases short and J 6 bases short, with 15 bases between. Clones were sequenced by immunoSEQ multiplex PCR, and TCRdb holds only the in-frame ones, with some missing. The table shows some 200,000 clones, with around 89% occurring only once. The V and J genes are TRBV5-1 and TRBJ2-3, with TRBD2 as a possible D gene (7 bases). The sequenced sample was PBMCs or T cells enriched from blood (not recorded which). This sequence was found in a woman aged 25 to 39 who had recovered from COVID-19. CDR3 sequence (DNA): TGCGCCAGCAGCCCCCGGGGGGCGGGTGATACGCAGTATTTT. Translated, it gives CASSPRGAGDTQYF.